This T cell receptor (beta chain) emerged from a study of T-cell memory formation after mild COVID-19. Looking at the study overall: Clusters of TCRs were largely donor specific.

In germline, CDR1 is SEHNR, CDR2 FQNEAQ (reference sequence). Trimming at V came to 2 bases and at J to 7 bases, leaving 17 bases not matched to a gene. The CDR3 has 18 amino acids. Study-level results: Day 15 to 85 contracting clones showed balanced CD4/CD8; later expanders leaned CD4+.

TCRdb recomputed calls from the 5' RACE reads with MiXCR, one row per CDR3 protein. The sample has fewer than 550,000 distinct CDR3 sequences, around 20% seen once. This clonotype was detected only once. Antigen: not known. The chain links TRBV7-9 to TRBJ1-5; TRBD1 matches at 7 bases. The source material was PBMCs or a T cell subset sorted from them (not recorded which). The source of this sequence is an adult woman who had mild COVID-19 (a few samples of this study predate the infection). Cell type and time point are not known. The CDR3 loop is CASSLYRAGGPSGQPQHF. In DNA form, the CDR3 reads TGTGCCAGCAGCTTATATCGGGCAGGGGGGCCCTCAGGGCAGCCCCAGCATTTT.